The 14 T cell receptor beta chains below come from one sample, sequenced in a study of blood T cell repertoires in COVID-19. Data came from immunoSEQ multiplex PCR; TCRdb stores just in-frame clones and leaves some out. The sample shows around 250,000 clones, about 89% of them seen only once. The material sequenced was peripheral blood. These receptors came from a man in his forties or fifties with active or convalescent COVID-19.

The chain is built from TRBV5-5 and TRBJ2-1; no firm D call. The V gene lost 0 bases and the J gene lost 5 bases, with 15 bases spanning the gap. CDR3 length: 16 amino acids. CDR1 SGHKS and CDR2 YYEKEE come from the germline V gene (reference sequence). The DNA of the CDR3 is TGTGCCAGCAGCTTGGCAGTGACCTTAGCCCACAATGAGCAGTTCTTC. Translating it yields CASSLAVTLAHNEQFF.

This clone was observed a few times. The V and J genes are TRBV3-1 (or the pseudogene TRBV3-2) and TRBJ1-6; D possibly corresponds to TRBD1 (5 bases). Trimming shortened V by 0 bases and J by 6 bases, and 6 bases separated the two germline ends. The CDR3 consists of 14 residues. Germline V gives CDR1 LGHDT, CDR2 YNNKEL (reference sequence). CDR3 protein: CASSQEGVNSPLHF. The DNA of the CDR3 is TGTGCCAGCAGCCAAGAAGGGGTTAATTCACCCCTCCACTTT.

The V and J genes are TRBV5-1 and TRBJ1-5; 9 bases are shared with TRBD1. This CDR3 is built from 18 residues. CDR1 SGHRS and CDR2 YFSETQ come from the germline V gene. V gave up 0 bases and J gave up 7 bases; unmatched junction bases: 14. CDR3: CASSLVPGGDRVGQPQHF. CDR3 nucleotides: TGCGCCAGCAGCTTGGTTCCTGGAGGGGACAGGGTTGGACAGCCCCAGCATTTT.

The chain joins TRBV7-2 to TRBJ2-1; maybe TRBD2 (6 bases). Germline CDR1 is SGHTA and CDR2 is FQGNSA. Deletions cut 0 bases from V and 0 bases from J, with 6 bases between. The CDR3 is 15 residues long. The CDR3, as DNA: TGTGCCAGCAGCTTAGCGACTAGCTCCTACAATGAGCAGTTCTTC. Translated, it gives CASSLATSSYNEQFF. Drawing the rest from reference TRBV7-2 and TRBJ2-1, the complete variable domain is GAGVSQSPSNKVTEKGKDVELRCDPISGHTALYWYRQSLGQGLEFLIYFQGNSAPDKSGLPSDRFSAERTGGSVSTLTIQRTQQEDSAVYLCASSLATSSYNEQFFGPGTRLTVL.

This chain links TRBV21-1 with TRBJ1-5; the table's D call, TRBD1, has no DNA check behind it. TRBV21-1 is a recognized pseudogene. CDR3 length equals 15 residues. This CDR3 reads CAVRSQGFSNQPQHF. CDR3 nucleotides: TGTGCCGTAAGATCACAGGGTTTTAGCAATCAGCCCCAGCATTTT.

The table lists this clone with a few counts. The chain recombines TRBV2 with TRBJ2-1, with D possibly matching TRBD2 (6 bases). The CDR3 runs 16 residues. The germline CDR1 and CDR2 sequences are SNHLY and FYNNEI. The ends were cut back, 1 base at V and 2 bases at J, with 12 bases in the middle. CDR3 loop: CASSEGLGGAYNEQFF. The CDR3 region has the DNA TGTGCCAGCAGTGAAGGTTTAGGCGGGGCCTACAATGAGCAGTTCTTC.

The chain employs TRBV6-4 and TRBJ1-4, with D possibly matching TRBD1 (6 bases). Germline V lookup: CDR1 MRHNA, CDR2 SNTAGT. The CDR3 loop spans 15 amino acids. V was trimmed by 6 bases and J by 8 bases, leaving 19 bases between them. In DNA, the CDR3 is TGTGCCAGCAGGCAGCAGGGGCCGGTGGGAGAAAAACTGTTTTTT. Its protein product is CASRQQGPVGEKLFF.

The genes are TRBV6-5 and TRBJ2-2; maybe TRBD1 (5 bases). V lost 3 bases to trimming and J lost 7 bases, with 15 bases between them. The CDR3 totals 15 residues. The V gene's germline CDR1 is MNHEY and CDR2 SVGAGI. Here the CDR3 reads CASSYIRGSSGELFF. The CDR3 region has the DNA TGTGCCAGCAGTTATATTAGGGGCTCGAGCGGGGAGCTGTTTTTT.

The table lists this clone with a count of one. This chain connects TRBV5-4 to TRBJ1-2; no clear D gene. The CDR3 sequence is 14 residues long. From germline, CDR1 is SGHNT and CDR2 YYREEE (reference sequence). V lost 3 bases and J lost 7, with 16 bases in between. The CDR3 region has the DNA TGTGCCAGCAGCTGGGCGGGTGGAGGGAGTGGCTACACCTTC. This encodes CASSWAGGGSGYTF.

The chain employs TRBV3-1 (or the pseudogene TRBV3-2) and TRBJ2-7; TRBD2 agrees at 7 bases. The CDR3 is 12 amino acids. V gave up 8 bases and J gave up 0 bases; unmatched junction bases: 1. Germline V lookup: CDR1 LGHDT, CDR2 YNNKEL (reference sequence). The CDR3 region has the DNA TGTGCCAGCGGGGGGGGCTCCTACGAGCAGTACTTC. Translated, it gives CASGGGSYEQYF.

Notes on this clone: The same CDR3 is also encoded by other DNA sequences in this sample. This chain uses TRBV5-1 with TRBJ1-5; 9 positions match TRBD1. Trimming removed 7 bases from V and 1 base from J; junction bases left unmatched: 6. CDR1 SGHRS and CDR2 YFSETQ come from the germline V gene. The CDR3 totals 15 residues. In nucleotides, the CDR3 is TGCGCCAGCTCGCCGGGGACAGGGAGCAATCAGCCCCAGCATTTT. Its translation: CASSPGTGSNQPQHF.

The chain combines TRBV5-6 with TRBJ1-6, with 11 bases matching TRBD1. Trimming removed 4 bases from V and 9 bases from J; junction bases left unmatched: 6. The CDR3 covers 15 residues. Germline V gene sequence: CDR1 SGHDT, CDR2 YYEEEE. CDR3 sequence reads: CASSRGTGGSSPLHF. The CDR3, as DNA: TGTGCCAGCAGCCGCGGGACAGGGGGAAGTTCACCCCTCCACTTT.

The chain joins TRBV13 to TRBJ2-6, with 7 bases aligning to TRBD1. The J segment lost 0 bases and the V segment lost 5 bases, leaving 10 bases of the junction unmatched. The CDR3 has 18 amino acids. Germline V gene sequence: CDR1 PRHDT, CDR2 FYEKMQ (reference sequence). The CDR3 reads CASSVRGDRSSGANVLTF. CDR3 coding DNA: TGTGCCAGCAGCGTTCGAGGGGACAGAAGCTCTGGGGCCAACGTCCTGACTTTC.

The V call is TRBV6-1, the J call TRBJ2-5, with D possibly being TRBD1 (6 bases). V was shortened by 1 base and J by 7 bases, with 10 bases between the two germline ends. The CDR3 runs 13 residues. The germline CDR1 and CDR2 sequences are MNHNS and SASEGT. This chain's CDR3 is CASSEDRDGTQYF. In DNA form, the CDR3 reads TGTGCCAGCAGTGAAGACAGGGATGGGACCCAGTACTTC.